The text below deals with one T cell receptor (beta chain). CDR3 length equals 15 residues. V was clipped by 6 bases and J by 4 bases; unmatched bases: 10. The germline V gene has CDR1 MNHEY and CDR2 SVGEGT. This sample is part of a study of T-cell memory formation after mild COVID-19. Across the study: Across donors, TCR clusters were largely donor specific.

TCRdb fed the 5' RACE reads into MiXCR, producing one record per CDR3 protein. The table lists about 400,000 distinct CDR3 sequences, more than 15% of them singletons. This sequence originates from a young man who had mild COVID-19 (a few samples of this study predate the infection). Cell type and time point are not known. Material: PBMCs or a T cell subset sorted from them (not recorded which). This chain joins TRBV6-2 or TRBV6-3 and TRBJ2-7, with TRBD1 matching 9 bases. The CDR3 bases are TGTGCCAGCAGCCAGCCGGGACAGGGTCTGTACGAGCAGTACTTC. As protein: CASSQPGQGLYEQYF.